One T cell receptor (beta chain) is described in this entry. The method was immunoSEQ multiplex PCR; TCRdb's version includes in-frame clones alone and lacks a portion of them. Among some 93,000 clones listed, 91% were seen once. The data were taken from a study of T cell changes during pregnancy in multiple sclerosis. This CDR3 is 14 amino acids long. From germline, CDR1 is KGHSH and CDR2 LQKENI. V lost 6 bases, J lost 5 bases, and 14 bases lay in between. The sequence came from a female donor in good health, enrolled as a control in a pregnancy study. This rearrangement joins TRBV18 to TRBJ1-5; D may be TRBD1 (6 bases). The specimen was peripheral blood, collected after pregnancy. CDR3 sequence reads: CASSPGTRDQPQHF. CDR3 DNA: TGTGCCAGCTCGCCCGGGACACGGGATCAGCCCCAGCATTTT.